The next 29 T cell receptor beta chains were all read from a single sample in a study of blood T cell repertoires in COVID-19. The table came from immunoSEQ multiplex PCR; TCRdb's copy has only in-frame clones and leaves some out. The sample holds 200,000 or so clones, about nine tenths seen once. Sequenced input: peripheral blood. Receptor source: a man in his fifties or sixties with acute or convalescent COVID-19.

This chain uses TRBV4-1 with TRBJ1-2, with 9 bases lining up with TRBD1. The CDR3 contains 15 residues. V lost 2 bases to trimming and J lost 0 bases; unmatched junction nucleotides: 1. Germline V gene sequence: CDR1 MGHRA, CDR2 YSYEKL. CDR3 in amino acids: CASSQTGGPNYGYTF. The CDR3 DNA reads as TGCGCCAGCAGCCAAACAGGGGGCCCTAACTATGGCTACACCTTC.

This clone has just a few counts. V is TRBV27 and J is TRBJ1-2; TRBD1 agrees at 8 bases. The V and J ends lost 5 bases and 8 bases, in that order; junction bases with no gene match: 13. This CDR3 has 15 residues. Germline CDR1 and CDR2: MNHEY and SMNVEV (reference sequence). CDR3 nucleotide sequence: TGTGCCAGCAGTCCGTCCCCGACAGGGGCGGAAGGCTACACCTTC. The encoded protein is CASSPSPTGAEGYTF.

This clone is a singleton in its sample. The chain has TRBV7-9 and TRBJ1-2; D may be TRBD1 (6 bases). Trimming removed 3 bases at V and 4 bases at J, with 12 bases between. The CDR3 length is 14 residues. Germline loops: CDR1 SEHNR, CDR2 FQNEAQ (reference sequence). The CDR3 sequence is CASSLTTGVYGYTF. CDR3 sequence (DNA): TGTGCCAGCAGCTTGACGACAGGAGTCTATGGCTACACCTTC. The full variable domain, completed using reference TRBV7-9 and TRBJ1-2, is DTGVSQNPRHKITKRGQNVTFRCDPISEHNRLYWYRQTLGQGPEFLTYFQNEAQLEKSRLLSDRFSAERPKGSFSTLEIQRTEQGDSAMYLCASSLTTGVYGYTFGSGTRLTVV.

This chain uses TRBV6-5 with TRBJ1-1; no clear D. CDR3 length: 14 amino acids. Per the germline V gene, CDR1 is MNHEY and CDR2 is SVGAGI. Deletions cut 6 bases from V and 3 bases from J, with 14 bases between. The CDR3 coding sequence is TGTGCCAGCAGCCCACCAGGCGGGGACACTGAAGCTTTCTTT. Protein product: CASSPPGGDTEAFF.

V and J are TRBV5-1 and TRBJ2-5; no firm D call. V lost 4 bases and J lost 7, with 11 bases in between. Germline CDR1 SGHRS, CDR2 YFSETQ. The CDR3 has 12 residues. CDR3 DNA sequence: TGCGCCAGCAGCCCCCCCCTAGGGACCCAGTACTTC. Its protein product is CASSPPLGTQYF. The entire variable domain, with the rest obtained from reference TRBV5-1 and TRBJ2-5, is as follows: KAGVTQTPRYLIKTRGQQVTLSCSPISGHRSVSWYQQTPGQGLQFLFEYFSETQRNKGNFPGRFSGRQFSNSRSEMNVSTLELGDSALYLCASSPPLGTQYFGPGTRLLVL.

The gene calls are TRBV5-1 and TRBJ2-3; 8 bases map to TRBD2. The CDR3 covers 17 residues. Looked up from germline, CDR1 is SGHRS and CDR2 is YFSETQ. Trimming cost V 2 bases and J 3 bases; bases outside gene matches: 11. CDR3 loop: CASSFLSGGGSTDTQYF. In DNA form, the CDR3 reads TGCGCCAGCAGCTTTCTCTCCGGCGGGGGGTCGACAGATACGCAGTATTTT.

The chain couples TRBV5-6 to TRBJ2-1; 8 nucleotides match TRBD2. The CDR3 is made up of 17 amino acids. Germline CDR1 SGHDT, CDR2 YYEEEE. The trim removed 4 bases at V and 0 bases at J, leaving 9 bases unmatched. The DNA for the CDR3 is TGTGCCAGCAGCGCGTCAACTAGCGGAAGCTCCTACAATGAGCAGTTCTTC. Translation: CASSASTSGSSYNEQFF.

The rearrangement links TRBV5-1 to TRBJ2-2; D is possibly TRBD2 (6 bases). There are 15 residues in the CDR3. CDR1 SGHRS and CDR2 YFSETQ come from the germline V gene. The V and J ends lost 4 bases and 4 bases respectively, with 14 bases between them. The CDR3 reads CASSMMGRSTGELFF. In DNA form, the CDR3 reads TGCGCCAGCAGCATGATGGGGAGGAGCACCGGGGAGCTGTTTTTT.

The chain employs TRBV15 and TRBJ2-7, with D unresolved. V was cut by 1 base and J by 2 bases, with 9 bases left in between. This CDR3 region has 14 residues. Germline CDR1 reads LNHNV; CDR2 reads YYDKDF (reference sequence). Here the CDR3 DNA reads TGTGCCACCAGCAGAGTTGTCGGAGCCTACGAGCAGTACTTC. It specifies CATSRVVGAYEQYF. Complete variable domain (other parts from reference TRBV15 and TRBJ2-7): DAMVIQNPRYQVTQFGKPVTLSCSQTLNHNVMYWYQQKSSQAPKLLFHYYDKDFNNEADTPDNFQSRRPNTSFCFLDIRSPGLGDTAMYLCATSRVVGAYEQYFGPGTRLTVT.

The chain carries TRBV27 and TRBJ1-1, with TRBD1 matching over 8 bases. V gave up 2 bases and J gave up 1 base; unmatched junction bases: 15. Germline values: CDR1 MNHEY, CDR2 SMNVEV (reference sequence). This CDR3 has 19 amino acids. CDR3 in DNA: TGTGCCAGCAGTTTAAAATTAAACGCGGCAGGGGGCTCGAACACTGAAGCTTTCTTT. It codes for CASSLKLNAAGGSNTEAFF.

The chain combines TRBV30 with TRBJ1-1; D is undetermined. V lost 2 bases and J 0 bases, leaving 7 bases between the germline ends. The length of the CDR3 is 13 residues. CDR1 is GTSNPN and CDR2 is SVGIG in the germline V gene (reference sequence). The CDR3 DNA follows: TGTGCCTGGAGTTCAGGAATGAACACTGAAGCTTTCTTT. Amino acid sequence: CAWSSGMNTEAFF.

V gene TRBV4-1 combines with J gene TRBJ2-7; TRBD1 matches at 7 bases. Trimming took 1 base from V and 2 from J; bases not matched to a gene: 8. CDR3 length: 16 residues. The germline CDR1 and CDR2 sequences are MGHRA and YSYEKL. In nucleotides, the CDR3 is TGCGCCAGCAGCCAAGTTGCCGGACAGGCCGCCTACGAGCAGTACTTC. Translating it yields CASSQVAGQAAYEQYF.

The V and J genes are TRBV6-1 and TRBJ1-2, with D unresolved. V lost 2 bases and J lost 5, with 15 bases in between. CDR1 MNHNS and CDR2 SASEGT come from the germline V gene. The CDR3 runs 15 residues. The CDR3 region has the DNA TGTGCCAGCAGTGAATGGGTGGGCGCCCAATATGGCTACACCTTC. Residues: CASSEWVGAQYGYTF.

In its sample, this clone was seen once. J is TRBJ2-1 and V is TRBV5-1; 8 bases line up with TRBD2. Germline lookup yields CDR1 SGHRS and CDR2 YFSETQ. J was trimmed by 4 bases and V by 5 bases; bases with no gene match: 11. The length of the CDR3 is 16 residues. CDR3 nucleotides: TGCGCCAGCAGTTCCTCAGTAGCGGGGTCTTACAATGAGCAGTTCTTC. Translation gives CASSSSVAGSYNEQFF.

This clone has just a few counts. This rearrangement joins TRBV5-1 to TRBJ1-3; D might be TRBD1 (5 bases). The length of the CDR3 is 14 residues. Germline V gene sequence: CDR1 SGHRS, CDR2 YFSETQ. Trimming pared 0 bases from V and 3 bases from J, leaving 7 bases between. This CDR3 is CASSLGQFGNTIYF. The CDR3, as DNA: TGCGCCAGCAGCTTGGGACAGTTTGGAAACACCATATATTTT.

As for this clone: This sample also contains other DNA sequences that code for the same CDR3. The V call is TRBV2, the J call TRBJ1-2; D perhaps matches TRBD1 (5 bases). Per the germline V gene, CDR1 is SNHLY and CDR2 is FYNNEI. There are 12 residues in the CDR3. V dropped 4 bases and J dropped 4 bases, with 7 bases sitting between them. CDR3 nucleotides: TGTGCCAGCAGTGGGCAGGGCTATGGCTACACCTTC. Amino acid sequence: CASSGQGYGYTF.

Concerning this clone: Other DNA sequences in the sample encode the same CDR3. The chain is built from TRBV5-1 and TRBJ1-2; 7 bases align to TRBD1. V shed 0 bases and J 8 bases; nucleotides not matched to a gene: 4. The CDR3 runs 13 residues. The germline CDR1 and CDR2 sequences are SGHRS and YFSETQ. Here the CDR3 reads CASSLGQGGGYTF. The CDR3 coding sequence is TGCGCCAGCAGCTTGGGACAGGGAGGAGGCTACACCTTC.

The rearrangement uses TRBV6-5 and TRBJ1-1; D is ambiguous. Germline V lookup: CDR1 MNHEY, CDR2 SVGAGI. The V and J ends lost 7 bases and 4 bases respectively, with 13 bases between them. This CDR3 is built from 13 residues. This CDR3 reads CASNDLPGTEAFF. For the CDR3, the DNA is TGTGCCAGCAACGATCTCCCGGGCACTGAAGCTTTCTTT.

The chain combines TRBV7-9 with TRBJ1-2; 8 bases match TRBD1. This CDR3 region has 15 residues. The junction had 9 bases not matched to a gene; V was cut back by 5 bases and J by 4 bases. Germline CDR1 and CDR2: SEHNR and FQNEAQ (reference sequence). CDR3 in amino acids: CASSDKGTGGYGYTF. CDR3 nucleotide sequence: TGTGCCAGCAGCGATAAAGGGACAGGAGGCTATGGCTACACCTTC.

V is TRBV9 and J is TRBJ1-4; a possible D gene is TRBD1 (5 bases). This CDR3 is 14 amino acids long. CDR1 is SGDLS and CDR2 is YYNGEE in the germline V gene. V was cut by 4 bases and J by 8 bases, with 15 bases left in between. The CDR3 bases are TGTGCCAGCAGCCCCAGGGTGCTTGACGAAAAACTGTTTTTT. Amino acids: CASSPRVLDEKLFF. Full variable domain (rest looked up from reference TRBV9 and TRBJ1-4): DSGVTQTPKHLITATGQRVTLRCSPRSGDLSVYWYQQSLDQGLQFLIQYYNGEERAKGNILERFSAQQFPDLHSELNLSSLELGDSALYFCASSPRVLDEKLFFGSGTQLSVL.

This clone was counted only a few times. The chain uses TRBV3-1 (or the pseudogene TRBV3-2) and TRBJ1-3; D is ambiguous. Germline CDR1 reads LGHDT; CDR2 reads YNNKEL (reference sequence). The germline V and J ends were trimmed by 3 bases and 0 bases, with 15 bases remaining between them. This CDR3 has 17 residues. In nucleotides, the CDR3 is TGTGCCAGCAGCCATTCCCCCCTGGAGCTCTCTGGAAACACCATATATTTT. It is translated as CASSHSPLELSGNTIYF.

This chain uses TRBV9 with TRBJ1-4; 7 bases agree with TRBD1. V gave up 4 bases and J gave up 6 bases; unmatched junction bases: 12. The CDR3 loop spans 16 amino acids. The germline V gene has CDR1 SGDLS and CDR2 YYNGEE. CDR3 DNA: TGTGCCAGCAGCAGGGGGCCAAATCCGGCGGATGAAAAACTGTTTTTT. It is translated as CASSRGPNPADEKLFF.

The chain uses TRBV10-3 and TRBJ2-7; no reliable D call. The V end lost 2 bases, the J end lost 2 bases, and 10 bases lay between the germline ends. The germline gives CDR1 ENHRY, CDR2 SYGVKD. CDR3 size: 14 residues. In DNA form, the CDR3 reads TGTGCCATCAGTGAGGGCACCCCTCCCTACGAGCAGTACTTC. This codes for CAISEGTPPYEQYF.

The chain combines TRBV14 with TRBJ1-6; 7 nucleotides agree with TRBD1. Germline values: CDR1 SGHDN, CDR2 FVKESK. CDR3 length equals 14 residues. The V segment lost 6 bases and the J segment 8 bases; nucleotides outside the gene matches: 7. DNA for the CDR3: TGTGCCAGCAGAGTTTCAGGGGGACATTCACCCCTCCACTTT. Translating gives CASRVSGGHSPLHF.

The CDR3: CASSSGQGTGANVLTF. CDR3 nucleotide sequence: TGTGCCAGCAGCTCCGGACAGGGTACTGGGGCCAACGTCCTGACTTTC. The J gene is TRBJ2-6, the V gene TRBV5-8, with TRBD1 identical over 8 bases. The V gene's germline CDR1 is SGHTS and CDR2 YDEGEE. CDR3 size: 16 residues. V trimming: 3 bases; J trimming: 2 bases; junction bases outside the gene matches: 4.

The chain has TRBV4-1 and TRBJ2-2; 9 positions match TRBD1. Germline assignment: CDR1 MGHRA and CDR2 YSYEKL. V lost 2 bases and J lost 5; bases outside the gene matches: 12. This CDR3 is built from 18 residues. CDR3 in DNA: TGCGCCAGCAGCCAATCGGGACAGGGAGAAGGAAGGACCGGGGAGCTGTTTTTT. Translating it yields CASSQSGQGEGRTGELFF.

V gene TRBV19 combines with J gene TRBJ1-1; a possible D gene is TRBD1 (5 bases). This CDR3 is built from 13 residues. Germline-derived CDR1 and CDR2 are LNHDA and SQIVND (reference sequence). CDR3 sequence reads: CAARGGDWAEAFF. CDR3 nucleotide sequence: TGTGCTGCCCGGGGAGGGGACTGGGCTGAAGCTTTCTTT.

The chain uses TRBV14 and TRBJ2-5; 11 nucleotides agree with TRBD2. CDR1 is SGHDN and CDR2 is FVKESK in the germline V gene. Trimming cost V 5 bases and J 2 bases; bases outside gene matches: 7. The CDR3 contains 16 residues. The CDR3 nucleotides are TGTGCCAGCAGCACCCCACTAGCGGGGGAACAAGAGACCCAGTACTTC. Translated: CASSTPLAGEQETQYF.

This clone has only one observation. V usage is TRBV6-5 and J usage is TRBJ1-1; 7 bases agree with TRBD1. V shed 5 bases, J shed 1 base, and the junction held 1 base outside the gene matches. The CDR3 covers 13 residues. Per the germline V gene, CDR1 is MNHEY and CDR2 is SVGAGI. The CDR3 sequence: CASSRDRNTEAFF. The DNA of the CDR3 is TGTGCCAGCAGTAGGGACAGGAACACTGAAGCTTTCTTT.